This T cell receptor (beta chain) was profiled in a study of T cells in localized non-small cell lung cancer. The repertoire was sequenced with immunoSEQ multiplex PCR; TCRdb's copy has only in-frame clones and lacks some. Counted here are 30,000 or so clones, around 92% occurring once; the ten biggest clones make up 4.2%. For this clone: Its antigen is not known.

The study, taken as a whole, reports: Of the top 100 tumor clones, median about 53 were in adjacent lung, some 29 among its top 100. Uninvolved adjacent lung showed higher T cell clonality than tumor.

CDR1 and CDR2 from the germline V gene are SGHVS and FQNEAQ. V gave up 2 bases and J gave up 0 bases; unmatched junction bases: 12. The CDR3 sequence is 19 residues long. This clonotype was obtained from a woman aged 35 to 69 with stage III lung adenocarcinoma. The source was peripheral blood mononuclear cells, collected before any cancer treatment. This chain links TRBV7-8 with TRBJ2-2, with 7 nucleotides matching TRBD1. CDR3 nucleotide sequence: TGTGCCAGCAGCTTATCCCTTCACAGGGGAAGGGCGAACACCGGGGAGCTGTTTTTT. Amino acid sequence: CASSLSLHRGRANTGELFF.